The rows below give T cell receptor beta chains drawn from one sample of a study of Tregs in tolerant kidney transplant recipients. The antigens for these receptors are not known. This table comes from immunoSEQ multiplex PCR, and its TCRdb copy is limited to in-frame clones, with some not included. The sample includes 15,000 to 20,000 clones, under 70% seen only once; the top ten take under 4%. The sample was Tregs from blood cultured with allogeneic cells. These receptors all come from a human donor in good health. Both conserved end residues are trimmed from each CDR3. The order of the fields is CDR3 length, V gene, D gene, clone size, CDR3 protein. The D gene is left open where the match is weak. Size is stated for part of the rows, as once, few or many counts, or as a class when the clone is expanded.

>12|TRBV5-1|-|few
ASSAQGRGNTIY
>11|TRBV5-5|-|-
ASSLGMGYEQY
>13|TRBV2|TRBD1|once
ASSEQGGSNQPQH
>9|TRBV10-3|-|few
AVQGQETQY
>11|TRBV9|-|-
ASSVAPVYEQY
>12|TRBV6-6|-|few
ASTLGTGRSEQY
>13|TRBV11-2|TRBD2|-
ASSTRLAGGDTQY
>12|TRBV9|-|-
ASSVAPFAGELF
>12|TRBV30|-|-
AWSVGGRVGGYT
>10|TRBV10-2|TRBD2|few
ATQRGGAWQY
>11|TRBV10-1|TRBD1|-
ASSSRQGYGYT
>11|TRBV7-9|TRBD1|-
ASRSTGRYGYT
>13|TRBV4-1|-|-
ASSQVSGGTYGYT
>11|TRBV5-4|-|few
ASSLQGPDTQY
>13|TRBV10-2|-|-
ASSEPGHPNTEAF
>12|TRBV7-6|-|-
ASSGLGGSYEQY
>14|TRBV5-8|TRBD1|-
ASSTGQVISVHEQY
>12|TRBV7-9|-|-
ASSLREGADTQY
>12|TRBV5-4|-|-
ASRPGQQNTEAF
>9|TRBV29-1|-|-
SVADSWEAF
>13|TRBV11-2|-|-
ASSLEWQGNTEAF
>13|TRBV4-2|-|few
ASSQDVVGRYTQY
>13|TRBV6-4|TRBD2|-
ASAPLAGESNEQF
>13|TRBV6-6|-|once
ASSASGKTNEKLF
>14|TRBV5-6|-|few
ASSFDVFNSGNTIY
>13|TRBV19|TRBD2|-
ASRKTSGSIDEQF
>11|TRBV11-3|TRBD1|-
ASSSRRGSEQY
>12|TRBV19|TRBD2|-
ASSGQAGAYEQY
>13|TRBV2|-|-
ASRVDRTPGNTIY